This T cell receptor beta chain came from a study of blood T cell repertoires in COVID-19. The CDR3 is 14 amino acids. With 2 bases clipped from V and 2 bases from J, the junction kept 4 bases outside the gene matches. Germline V gene data show CDR1 as GTSNPN and CDR2 as SVGIG (reference sequence). Original analysis: Amplification of reference gene primers was used by the study to estimate nucleated cell counts. Using immunoSEQ multiplex PCR, the repertoire was profiled, and TCRdb retains in-frame clones only, with some absent. V and J calls and clone size are those listed in that table; D and trimming were worked out from the DNA. The top ten hold 4.4% of the sample, which has about 200,000 clones, about nine tenths seen once.

The origin of this receptor is a man aged 50-60 years with acute or convalescent COVID-19. J is TRBJ1-2 and V is TRBV30; 8 bases are shared with TRBD1. Material for sequencing was peripheral blood. CDR3 nucleotides: TGTGCCTGGAGTCCCCGACAGGGGAACTATGGCTACACCTTC. This gives the protein CAWSPRQGNYGYTF. The full variable domain, completed using reference TRBV30 and TRBJ1-2, is SQTIHQWPATLVQPVGSPLSLECTVEGTSNPNLYWYRQAAGRGLQLLFYSVGIGQISSEVPQNLSASRPQDRQFILSSKKLLLSDSGFYLCAWSPRQGNYGYTFGSGTRLTVV.